This is a list of T cell receptor beta chains from one sample in a study of blood T cell repertoires in COVID-19. Produced via immunoSEQ multiplex PCR; TCRdb's table is partial and in-frame only. The profile covers roughly 150,000 clones, with approximately 88% appearing a single time and roughly 5.6% taken by the ten largest. The specimen was PBMCs or T cells enriched from blood (not recorded which). The source of these receptors is a man in his 70s who had been exposed to COVID-19. The conserved cysteine and the conserved F or W are not part of the CDR3 here. Each record gives: clone size, CDR3 length, D gene, V gene, J gene, CDR3 protein. A D gene is named only where the DNA matches it firmly. Clone size is given for some rows only: seen once, a few or many times, or a class if the clone is expanded.

NA,13,TRBD1,TRBV28,TRBJ1-2,ASSFQGTGNYGYT
NA,12,TRBD1,TRBV7-9,TRBJ1-2,ASSVFTGARGYT
NA,15,NA,TRBV5-8,TRBJ2-7,ASSYARTSRGSYEQY
once,12,TRBD1,TRBV24-1,TRBJ1-2,ATSDTGTEYGYT
NA,14,TRBD1,TRBV27,TRBJ1-2,ASSVGPGQGAYGYT
few,10,NA,TRBV21-1,TRBJ2-1,ASSNRDFEQF
NA,13,NA,TRBV5-5,TRBJ1-3,ASSLATGYGNTIY
NA,12,NA,TRBV18,TRBJ1-1,ASSPDTSNTEAF
NA,11,TRBD2,TRBV6-5,TRBJ2-3,ASRASGEDTQY
NA,13,TRBD2,TRBV19,TRBJ2-3,ASTPRAGGTDTQY
NA,13,TRBD2,TRBV5-4,TRBJ2-1,ASSSFRDYPHEQF
NA,14,NA,TRBV6-2/TRBV6-3,TRBJ1-1,ASSSLGWGRGTEAF
NA,14,NA,TRBV5-4,TRBJ2-7,ASSLRSEFPSYEQY
once,15,NA,TRBV21-1,TRBJ1-2,ASSIGTGRAPNYGYT
NA,11,NA,TRBV10-2,TRBJ1-1,ASKDSLNTEAF
NA,13,TRBD1,TRBV5-8,TRBJ2-3,ASSLHRGSPDTQY
NA,15,NA,TRBV7-8,TRBJ1-5,ASSLGGAGRNNQPQH
NA,10,NA,TRBV7-9,TRBJ1-5,ASRAQGQPQH
NA,12,NA,TRBV21-1,TRBJ1-2,ASKGKQGHNGYT
NA,11,NA,TRBV12-3/TRBV12-4,TRBJ1-4,ASSLGRVSRLF
NA,13,NA,TRBV28,TRBJ2-2,ASSLTTPNTGELF
many,13,TRBD2,TRBV6-4,TRBJ2-1,ATKRTSGSSNEQF
NA,13,NA,TRBV15,TRBJ1-5,ATSRGGSGGQPQH
NA,12,TRBD1,TRBV12-5,TRBJ2-7,ASEPGQAGGEQY
NA,13,TRBD1,TRBV5-1,TRBJ2-5,ASSLIVTGEKTQY
NA,13,TRBD1,TRBV7-2,TRBJ2-1,ASSSGQGARNEQF
NA,12,TRBD1,TRBV2,TRBJ1-1,ASSENRGMAEAF
NA,13,NA,TRBV19,TRBJ2-7,ASSIADGGAYEQY
once,14,NA,TRBV5-6,TRBJ1-5,ASSFGRGRGNQPQH
few,13,TRBD2,TRBV24-1,TRBJ2-1,ATSEGGGALREQF
NA,11,NA,TRBV7-9,TRBJ1-5,ASSLGRNQPQH
NA,11,NA,TRBV7-3,TRBJ2-1,ASSLGSHNEQF
NA,14,TRBD2,TRBV30,TRBJ2-1,AWNLGGGGLRDEQF
once,11,TRBD2,TRBV10-3,TRBJ2-7,ANRREGLYEQY
NA,9,NA,TRBV25-1,TRBJ1-1,ASSQNTEAF
NA,11,NA,TRBV29-1,TRBJ2-5,SVEGQDQETQY
NA,14,TRBD2,TRBV2,TRBJ2-3,ASSEGPGGPVDTQY
NA,11,NA,TRBV12-3/TRBV12-4,TRBJ1-4,ASSLDLGEKLF
NA,13,TRBD2,TRBV6-5,TRBJ2-5,ASISAAGGQETQY
NA,10,NA,TRBV3-1/TRBV3-2,TRBJ2-3,ASSLRADTQY
NA,15,NA,TRBV12-2,TRBJ2-5,ASRLARWQPGRETQY
NA,10,NA,TRBV20-1,TRBJ1-1,SASSPGTEAF
NA,13,NA,TRBV5-1,TRBJ1-6,ASSLSGKEGTPLH
once,11,NA,TRBV30,TRBJ2-4,AWGRENRNIQY
few,14,NA,TRBV3-1/TRBV3-2,TRBJ2-5,ASSQVAQGLKETQY
few,15,TRBD2,TRBV5-1,TRBJ2-1,ASSPSPATGGNNEQF